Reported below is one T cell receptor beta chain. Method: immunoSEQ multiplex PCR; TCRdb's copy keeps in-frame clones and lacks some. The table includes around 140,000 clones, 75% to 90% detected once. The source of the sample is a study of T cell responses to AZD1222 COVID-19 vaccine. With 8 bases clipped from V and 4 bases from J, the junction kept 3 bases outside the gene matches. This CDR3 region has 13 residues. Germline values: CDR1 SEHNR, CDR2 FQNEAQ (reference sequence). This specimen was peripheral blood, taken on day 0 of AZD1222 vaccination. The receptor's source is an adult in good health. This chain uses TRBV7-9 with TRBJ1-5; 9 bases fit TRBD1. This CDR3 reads CASRQGVNQPQHF. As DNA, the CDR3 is TGTGCCAGCCGACAGGGGGTTAATCAGCCCCAGCATTTT.